The entry below describes one T cell receptor beta chain. This clonotype was detected only a few times. Its antigen remains unidentified. No clone much larger than this one lies a single base away; base qualities are absent. This sample is drawn from a study of CD8 T cells in ankylosing spondylitis (dated by TCRdb to about 2017). Looking at the study overall: To find TCR variants linked to disease, the study profiled T cell receptor beta repertoires in ankylosing spondylitis patients and healthy donors. The whole study cohort included 108 healthy donors and about two dozen ankylosing spondylitis patients. Peripheral blood was sampled, and synovial fluid was also collected from ankylosing spondylitis patients.

This sample was sequenced with an Illumina HiSeq 2500. Quantitative 5'-RACE with molecular barcodes was used to prepare TCR beta libraries. As for the authors' bioinformatics: A new computational method based on a probabilistic model of VDJ rearrangement was used to identify disease-linked TCR variants. TCRdb passed the public sequencing reads through fastp at Q25 and MiXCR, retaining productive beta sequences. Rows matching on CDR3 protein sequence are summarized as one entry with the most common DNA and genes. Here the V and J calls rest on TCRdb's processing, not on the authors' analysis. The sample table shows 80,000 to 90,000 distinct CDR3 sequences, and 27% are seen once. The ten largest clones represent roughly three fifths of the sample. Results the study describes overall, beyond this receptor: The disease-linked clones were reported to be significantly enriched in matched synovial fluid samples from ankylosing spondylitis patients. Some of the motif variants had been reported before in the synovial fluid and blood of reactive arthritis patients, a finding that suggests common disease-initiation mechanisms. The disease-linked clones showed a CD8+ phenotype and occurred at relatively low frequencies in peripheral blood. A TCR beta motif of about eight highly homologous amino acid variants appeared characteristic of blood from ankylosing spondylitis patients.

Material for sequencing was blood, either unsorted or a sorted T cell fraction (not recorded which). The TCR sequence derives from a male donor with ankylosing spondylitis or in good health (not recorded which).

The CDR3 sequence is CASRPTGYTEAFF. In nucleotides, the sequence is TGTGCCAGCAGGCCCACAGGATACACTGAAGCTTTCTTT. The chain couples TRBV7-2 to TRBJ1-1; the D region possibly corresponds to TRBD1 (5 bases align). Taken from cysteine to phenylalanine, the CDR3 has 13 residues. Only the CDR3 DNA is retained, 39 bases long and in frame from the first base. V lost 6 bases and J lost 3 bases; the stretch between them is 11 bases long. Sequences SGHTA (CDR1) and FQGNSA (CDR2) are obtained from the germline V gene.